A selection of T cell receptor beta chains follows, all from one sample in a study of blood T cell repertoires in COVID-19. Libraries were prepared by immunoSEQ multiplex PCR; TCRdb keeps only in-frame clonotypes and omits some of them. The repertoire holds around 170,000 clones, about 84% seen once, with about an eighth in the top ten. Sequences were obtained from PBMCs or T cells enriched from blood (not recorded which). The receptors originated from a middle-aged man who had recovered from COVID-19. The CDR3 runs from the conserved cysteine through the conserved F or W. A D gene is named only where the DNA matches it firmly. Where a row states a size, it is once, few, many or the class of an expanded clone; other rows omit it.

TRBJ1-4 TRBD1 once TRBV4-3 CASSYKGQNNEKLFF TGCGCCAGCAGCTATAAGGGACAGAATAATGAAAAACTGTTTTTT
TRBJ2-7 TRBD1 . TRBV6-6 CASCPFCFGTASYEQYF TGTGCCAGCTGTCCATTCTGCTTCGGGACAGCGTCCTACGAGCAGTACTTC
TRBJ2-3 . . TRBV28 CASRGGQYSTDTQYF TGTGCCAGCCGGGGGGGACAGTATAGCACAGATACGCAGTATTTT
TRBJ1-1 TRBD1 . TRBV3-1/TRBV3-2 CASSQGTGREAFF TGTGCCAGCAGCCAAGGGACAGGGCGAGAAGCTTTCTTT
TRBJ1-6 TRBD1 . TRBV19 CASSMGQGGHSPLHF TGTGCCAGTAGTATGGGACAGGGCGGACATTCACCCCTCCACTTT
TRBJ1-2 . once TRBV30 CAWSVEGSGGYTF TGTGCCTGGAGTGTGGAGGGCTCGGGTGGCTACACCTTC
TRBJ1-1 TRBD1 . TRBV28 CASSSPQGASTEAFF TGTGCCAGCAGTTCCCCACAGGGGGCGAGCACTGAAGCTTTCTTT
TRBJ2-2 . . TRBV2 CASSDQLMNTGELFF TGTGCCAGCAGTGATCAACTGATGAACACCGGGGAGCTGTTTTTT
TRBJ1-4 . . TRBV4-1 CASSQGGSSTNEKLFF TGCGCCAGCAGCCAAGGTGGGAGTTCGACTAATGAAAAACTGTTTTTT
TRBJ1-5 TRBD1 . TRBV6-1 CASSVIFRDRGQPQHF TGTGCCAGCAGTGTGATTTTCCGGGACAGGGGACAGCCCCAGCATTTT
TRBJ2-4 . once TRBV4-1 CASSPKVGASENIQYF TGCGCCAGCAGCCCCAAAGTTGGTGCGTCGGAAAACATTCAGTACTTC
TRBJ2-7 TRBD1 . TRBV30 CAWSDPSTGTGNEQYF TGTGCCTGGAGCGACCCGAGCACCGGGACAGGTAACGAGCAGTACTTC
TRBJ1-1 . once TRBV29-1 CSVAGLVTEAFF TGCAGCGTTGCAGGGCTCGTGACTGAAGCTTTCTTT
TRBJ2-1 . . TRBV7-3 CASSPPGVNEQFF TGTGCCAGCAGCCCACCAGGGGTCAATGAGCAGTTCTTC
TRBJ2-1 . . TRBV6-5 CASSSTGDNEQFF TGTGCCAGCAGTTCGACCGGAGACAATGAGCAGTTCTTC
TRBJ1-3 . few TRBV3-1/TRBV3-2 CASSQVKRASGNTIYF TGTGCCAGCAGCCAAGTAAAGAGAGCCTCTGGAAACACCATATATTTT
TRBJ1-2 . few TRBV6-5 CASSPGTYVAYTF TGTGCCAGCAGTCCCGGGACATACGTTGCCTACACCTTC
TRBJ1-4 TRBD1 . TRBV5-1 CASSGPGIDRVGEKLFF TGCGCCAGCAGCGGGCCGGGAATCGACAGGGTGGGTGAAAAACTGTTTTTT
TRBJ1-1 . once TRBV6-6 CAADMNTEAFF TGTGCCGCAGACATGAACACTGAAGCTTTCTTT
TRBJ1-5 . . TRBV24-1 CATSARPGIQPQHF TGTGCCACCAGTGCCCGGCCCGGGATTCAGCCCCAGCATTTT
TRBJ2-1 TRBD2 . TRBV5-1 CASSGGLAYNEQFF TGCGCCAGCAGCGGGGGACTAGCGTACAATGAGCAGTTCTTC
TRBJ2-1 . . TRBV9 CASSPEHGGGLNEQFF TGTGCCAGCAGCCCAGAGCATGGCGGGGGCTTGAATGAGCAGTTCTTC
TRBJ2-2 . . TRBV6-5 CASEGANTGELFF TGTGCCAGCGAGGGGGCGAACACCGGGGAGCTGTTTTTT
TRBJ2-5 TRBD2 . TRBV7-9 CASSRGLAGRETQYF TGTGCCAGCAGCCGCGGACTAGCGGGGAGGGAGACCCAGTACTTC
TRBJ2-2 TRBD2 many TRBV4-2 CASSPLSGGAAGELFF TGTGCCAGCAGCCCCCTTAGCGGGGGGGCCGCCGGGGAGCTGTTTTTT
TRBJ1-1 . . TRBV6-5 CASTGMNTEAFF TGTGCCAGCACGGGGATGAACACTGAAGCTTTCTTT
TRBJ1-1 . . TRBV7-6 CASSLRDGDEAFF TGTGCCAGCAGCTTACGAGACGGAGATGAAGCTTTCTTT
TRBJ2-4 . . TRBV7-3 CASSSTQGNIQYF TGTGCCAGCAGCTCCACCCAGGGGAACATTCAGTACTTC